A single sample gave rise to the 32 T cell receptor beta chains below, sequenced in a study of T cell repertoires in cytomegalovirus infection (dated by TCRdb to 2018 to 2020). What this sample's treatment or condition label stands for: in vitro stimulation with specific CMV peptide epitopes to enrich CMV-specific T cells. The sample was run on an Illumina HiSeq 1500. In-frame beta chains were kept once TCRdb had trimmed the public reads at Q25 with fastp and called clones with MiXCR. A single entry per CDR3 protein holds the most common genes and DNA from its merged rows. The sample yields roughly 500,000 distinct CDR3 sequences; 30% to 40% were counted once. The leading ten clones occupy 17% of the sample. Antigens for these TCRs are unknown. The specimen was cultured PBMCs, collected from culture after CMV antigen stimulation. The receptors originated from a human donor in good health (CMV status not recorded). Some clones in this sample may be carry-over from other donors' samples.

V usage is TRBV6-8 and J usage is TRBJ2-1; 12 nucleotides line up with TRBD1. J lost 8 bases, V lost 6 bases, and 8 bases had no gene match. Germline V gives CDR1 MNHGY, CDR2 SAAAGT. This CDR3 contains 15 residues. This chain's CDR3 is CASSVLGQGAYEQFF. For the CDR3, the DNA is TGTGCCAGCAGCGTTTTGGGACAGGGGGCCTATGAGCAGTTCTTC.

This clonotype has more than one count but fewer than ten. V is TRBV2 and J is TRBJ2-5; 9 nucleotides align to TRBD1. Per the germline V gene, CDR1 is SNHLY and CDR2 is FYNNEI. The CDR3 sequence is 15 residues long. Unmatched junction bases numbered 9, after V lost 6 bases and J lost 4 bases. CDR3 coding DNA: TGTGCCAGCAGCGCGGGGACAGGGCAATCAGAGACCCAGTACTTC. The encoded protein is CASSAGTGQSETQYF.

This clonotype came up many times. This chain joins TRBV7-8 and TRBJ2-1, with TRBD2 matching 8 bases. From germline, CDR1 is SGHVS and CDR2 FQNEAQ. V lost 5 bases to trimming and J lost 1 base; unmatched junction nucleotides: 10. The CDR3 runs 17 residues. The CDR3 is CASSHLGKRESYNEQFF. The CDR3 DNA follows: TGTGCCAGCAGCCACCTCGGCAAGCGGGAGTCCTACAATGAGCAGTTCTTC.

The V call is TRBV29-1, the J call TRBJ2-1, with 9 bases identical to TRBD2. J was trimmed by 0 bases and V by 6 bases; bases with no gene match: 15. Germline assignment: CDR1 SQVTM and CDR2 ANQGSEA. The CDR3 length is 18 residues. The CDR3 sequence: CSVIGGLASSSSYNEQFF. The CDR3 DNA reads as TGCAGCGTCATAGGGGGACTAGCTTCTTCGAGCTCCTACAATGAGCAGTTCTTC.

The chain couples TRBV28 to TRBJ2-7, with 7 bases aligning to TRBD2. Germline V gives CDR1 MDHEN, CDR2 SYDVKM. The CDR3 length is 16 residues. J gave up 2 bases and V 8 bases, and 15 bases lay outside the gene matches. The CDR3: CASCPTGGVGTYEQYF. DNA for the CDR3: TGTGCCAGCTGCCCCACGGGGGGAGTGGGGACCTACGAGCAGTACTTC.

This clonotype has a handful of counts. V is TRBV6-5 and J is TRBJ2-3; 8 nucleotides agree with TRBD1. Per germline, CDR1 MNHEY and CDR2 SVGAGI. J was trimmed by 1 base and V by 7 bases; bases with no gene match: 10. CDR3 length: 16 amino acids. In nucleotides, the CDR3 is TGTGCCAGCAATTCCGCACAGGGGGGAGGCACAGATACGCAGTATTTT. It specifies CASNSAQGGGTDTQYF.

The chain recombines TRBV4-2 with TRBJ1-1; D not resolved. V shed 0 bases and J shed 1 base, with 9 bases lying between them. This CDR3 is 15 amino acids long. Germline V CDR1 and CDR2: LGHNA, YNFKEQ. Here the CDR3 reads CASSQDRNPNTEAFF. The CDR3 DNA reads TGTGCCAGCAGCCAAGATAGGAACCCGAACACTGAAGCTTTCTTT.

This clonotype came up many times. The chain combines TRBV6-2 or TRBV6-3 with TRBJ2-6; D is possibly TRBD1 (6 bases). Trimming took 0 bases from V and 0 from J, leaving 21 bases between them. This CDR3 contains 21 residues. CDR1 and CDR2 from the germline V gene are MNHEY and SVGEGT. DNA of the CDR3: TGTGCCAGCAGTTACTCTGAGGATTGGCAGGACAGTTACTCTGGGGCCAACGTCCTGACTTTC. Its protein product is CASSYSEDWQDSYSGANVLTF.

The chain is built from TRBV7-9 and TRBJ2-7; 8 bases are shared with TRBD2. CDR1 SEHNR and CDR2 FQNEAQ come from the germline V gene (reference sequence). J gave up 3 bases and V 4 bases, and 14 bases lay outside the gene matches. The CDR3 extends over 17 amino acids. The CDR3 coding sequence is TGTGCCAGCAGCTCGACGAGGGGGACTAGTTTTGTCTACGAGCAGTACTTC. Translation: CASSSTRGTSFVYEQYF. Using reference TRBV7-9 and TRBJ2-7 for the parts outside the CDR3, the full variable domain is DTGVSQNPRHKITKRGQNVTFRCDPISEHNRLYWYRQTLGQGPEFLTYFQNEAQLEKSRLLSDRFSAERPKGSFSTLEIQRTEQGDSAMYLCASSSTRGTSFVYEQYFGPGTRLTVT.

This chain connects TRBV20-1 to TRBJ1-5, with 8 bases identical to TRBD1. From germline, CDR1 is DFQATT and CDR2 SNEGSKA (reference sequence). V was clipped by 0 bases and J by 9 bases; unmatched bases: 10. CDR3 size: 15 residues. The CDR3 reads CSARDYGTGIRPQHF. For the CDR3, the DNA is TGCAGTGCTAGAGATTATGGGACAGGTATTAGGCCCCAGCATTTT.

This chain uses TRBV20-1 with TRBJ2-3; no firm D call. This CDR3 contains 10 residues. V gave up 0 bases and J gave up 5 bases, with 0 bases separating them. The germline gives CDR1 DFQATT, CDR2 SNEGSKA (reference sequence). The CDR3 sequence: CSAREDTQYF. As DNA, the CDR3 is TGCAGTGCTAGAGAAGATACGCAGTATTTT.

This chain uses TRBV4-2 with TRBJ2-3; 10 nucleotides line up with TRBD2. Losses at the gene ends were 5 bases for V and 1 base for J; bases not matched to a gene: 15. Germline-derived CDR1 and CDR2 are LGHNA and YNFKEQ. The CDR3 is 19 residues long. The chain's CDR3 is CASSSRLLAGVGGTDTQYF. The CDR3, as DNA: TGTGCCAGCAGCTCAAGACTTCTAGCGGGAGTGGGGGGCACAGATACGCAGTATTTT.

The chain uses TRBV3-1 and TRBJ1-1; 10 bases agree with TRBD1. The CDR3 loop spans 16 amino acids. Germline assignment: CDR1 LGHDT and CDR2 YNNKEL (reference sequence). V dropped 4 bases and J dropped 4; count of bases not matched to a gene: 9. The CDR3 here is CASSPIRGTGATEAFF. In DNA form, the CDR3 reads TGTGCCAGCAGCCCCATTCGAGGGACAGGGGCCACTGAAGCTTTCTTT.

The chain employs TRBV7-4 and TRBJ2-1; TRBD2 aligns across 8 bases. Germline V gene data show CDR1 as SGHVT and CDR2 as SQSDAQ. Unmatched junction bases numbered 21, after V lost 11 bases and J lost 3 bases. The CDR3 has 18 residues. The CDR3 loop is CAGHTEREREKSYNEQFF. Here the CDR3 DNA reads TGTGCCGGCCATACGGAGCGGGAGAGGGAAAAAAGCTACAATGAGCAGTTCTTC.

This rearrangement joins TRBV7-9 to TRBJ1-4; D uncertain. The CDR3 length is 14 residues. CDR1 and CDR2 from the germline V gene are SEHNR and FQNEAQ (reference sequence). V lost 5 bases and J lost 0, with 7 bases in between. The CDR3 coding sequence is TGTGCCAGCAGCCCAGCCACAACTAATGAAAAACTGTTTTTT. Its protein product is CASSPATTNEKLFF.

The chain recombines TRBV2 with TRBJ2-2; D unresolved. V dropped 8 bases and J dropped 5 bases, with 18 bases sitting between them. The germline V gene encodes CDR1 SNHLY and CDR2 FYNNEI. The CDR3 totals 15 residues. The CDR3 here is CASAPLETGTGELFF. CDR3 sequence (DNA): TGTGCCAGCGCCCCCCTGGAGACGGGTACCGGGGAGCTGTTTTTT.

Only a few counts were recorded for this clonotype. The rearrangement links TRBV7-2 to TRBJ2-3; TRBD2 agrees at 9 bases. Germline assignment: CDR1 SGHTA and CDR2 FQGNSA. CDR3 length equals 18 residues. V lost 0 bases and J lost 0; bases outside the gene matches: 7. The CDR3 sequence: CASSLAGSSGISTDTQYF. In nucleotides, the CDR3 is TGTGCCAGCAGCTTAGCGGGGTCTAGCGGGATTAGCACAGATACGCAGTATTTT.

The chain is built from TRBV18 and TRBJ2-3; 7 nucleotides align to TRBD1. Losses at the gene ends were 6 bases for V and 2 bases for J; bases not matched to a gene: 8. The CDR3 is made up of 15 amino acids. Germline lookup yields CDR1 KGHSH and CDR2 LQKENI. The chain's CDR3 is CASSQPGQNTDTQYF. Written as DNA, the CDR3 is TGTGCCAGCTCTCAACCGGGACAGAACACAGATACGCAGTATTTT.

The chain is built from TRBV4-1 and TRBJ1-4; 7 bases align to TRBD1. The CDR3 is 16 residues long. The V segment lost 4 bases and the J segment 1 base; nucleotides outside the gene matches: 6. Germline V CDR1 and CDR2: MGHRA, YSYEKL. The CDR3 coding sequence is TGCGCCAGCAGCCCTTGGACAGGTCAAACTAATGAAAAACTGTTTTTT. Protein: CASSPWTGQTNEKLFF.

In this sample, this clonotype turned up many times. The chain is built from TRBV7-2 and TRBJ2-3; D not resolved. The CDR3 consists of 13 residues. Looked up from germline, CDR1 is SGHTA and CDR2 is FQGNSA. Between the trimmed V and J ends, which lost 1 base and 6 bases, there was a span of 8 bases. The CDR3 region is CASSLVLRDTQYF. DNA of the CDR3: TGTGCCAGCAGCTTAGTCCTACGGGATACGCAGTATTTT. Based on the CDR3 plus reference TRBV7-2 and TRBJ2-3, the full variable domain is GAGVSQSPSNKVTEKGKDVELRCDPISGHTALYWYRQSLGQGLEFLIYFQGNSAPDKSGLPSDRFSAERTGGSVSTLTIQRTQQEDSAVYLCASSLVLRDTQYFGPGTRLTVL.

This clonotype was counted between two and nine times. The chain joins TRBV29-1 to TRBJ2-7; weak D call: TRBD1 (6 bases). Germline CDR1 and CDR2: SQVTM and ANQGSEA. V lost 2 bases and J lost 1, with 15 bases in between. This CDR3 contains 15 residues. The DNA of the CDR3 is TGCAGCGTTGAAACAGGCGACAGGATTTCCTACGAGCAGTACTTC. It yields the protein CSVETGDRISYEQYF.

The rearrangement uses TRBV18 and TRBJ2-5, with D uncertain. CDR3 length: 13 amino acids. The V and J ends lost 2 bases and 2 bases respectively, with 6 bases between them. Per germline, CDR1 KGHSH and CDR2 LQKENI. The CDR3, as DNA: TGTGCCAGCTCACCAAGATATCAAGAGACCCAGTACTTC. It encodes CASSPRYQETQYF.

J is TRBJ2-2 and V is TRBV6-5, with TRBD2 matching over 7 bases. The CDR3 totals 15 residues. V trimming: 7 bases; J trimming: 0 bases; junction bases outside the gene matches: 5. CDR1 is MNHEY, CDR2 SVGAGI, per germline. CDR3 in DNA: TGTGCCAGCACCAGACTAGCTCCGAACACCGGGGAGCTGTTTTTT. It encodes CASTRLAPNTGELFF.

The rearrangement joins TRBV5-8 to TRBJ2-4, with D possibly being TRBD1 (5 bases). The ends were cut back, 1 base at V and 4 bases at J, with 12 bases in the middle. The CDR3 is 15 residues long. Germline-derived CDR1 and CDR2 are SGHTS and YDEGEE. The DNA for the CDR3 is TGTGCCAGCAGCTTGAATTGGCAGGGTAAAAACATTCAGTACTTC. Encoded protein: CASSLNWQGKNIQYF.

The chain employs TRBV12-3 or TRBV12-4 and TRBJ1-1; D is undetermined. This CDR3 spans 14 amino acids. Deletions cut 6 bases from V and 1 base from J, with 12 bases between. The CDR3 spells CASSKMPANTEAFF. In DNA form, the CDR3 reads TGTGCCAGCAGCAAAATGCCCGCGAACACTGAAGCTTTCTTT.

In its sample, this clonotype was seen a few times. This chain connects TRBV6-2 or TRBV6-3 to TRBJ1-1; D is perhaps TRBD1 (5 bases). V gave up 7 bases and J gave up 8 bases, with 17 bases separating them. In germline, CDR1 is MNHEY, CDR2 SVGEGT. CDR3 length: 13 residues. The CDR3 DNA sequence: TGTGCCAGCATCTTCTACGGGGGTGGGGAAGCTTTCTTT. It yields the protein CASIFYGGGEAFF.

The rearrangement joins TRBV7-6 to TRBJ1-1; the D is unclear. This CDR3 has 13 amino acids. Looked up from germline, CDR1 is SGHVS and CDR2 is FNYEAQ. The V gene lost 5 bases and the J gene lost 5 bases, with 12 bases spanning the gap. CDR3 DNA: TGTGCCAGCAGCCCACCGACGAGGACTGAAGCTTTCTTT. Translating it yields CASSPPTRTEAFF.

The chain joins TRBV7-2 to TRBJ2-5; D unresolved. CDR1 and CDR2 (germline): SGHTA, FQGNSA. V lost 1 base to trimming and J lost 0 bases, with 12 bases between them. The CDR3 runs to 16 residues. The CDR3 region is CASSLEGGLYQETQYF. For the CDR3, the DNA is TGTGCCAGCAGCTTAGAAGGCGGATTATACCAAGAGACCCAGTACTTC.

The V gene is TRBV7-2, the J gene TRBJ2-1; the match to TRBD2 covers 9 bases. V was clipped by 1 base and J by 9 bases; unmatched bases: 19. The length of the CDR3 is 19 residues. Germline CDR1 is SGHTA and CDR2 is FQGNSA. CDR3 sequence (DNA): TGTGCCAGCAGCTTAGTTTCCGGCCGCGGGAGGGCCCTTTCAACTGAGCAGTTCTTC. Its protein product is CASSLVSGRGRALSTEQFF.

This clonotype was counted between two and nine times. The CDR3 DNA reads TGTGCCAGCAATAGGCAGGGGGATATGTACGAGCAGTACGTC. The encoded protein is CASNRQGDMYEQYV. The chain is built from TRBV6-1 and TRBJ2-7; TRBD1 matches at 7 bases. Germline-derived CDR1 and CDR2 are MNHNS and SASEGT. J lost 4 bases, V lost 7 bases, and 10 bases had no gene match. The CDR3 contains 14 residues.

A few counts support this clonotype. The CDR3 region is CARQSGTGMFF. The CDR3 region has the DNA TGTGCCAGACAATCGGGGACAGGGATGTTCTTC. V usage is TRBV6-2 or TRBV6-3 and J usage is TRBJ2-1, with 9 nucleotides matching TRBD1. This CDR3 spans 11 amino acids. The ends lost 9 bases at V and 15 bases at J; junction bases unmatched: 9. Germline V gives CDR1 MNHEY, CDR2 SVGEGT.

CDR3 sequence: CASSLGAPWMDEQYF. CDR3 coding DNA: TGTGCCAGCAGCTTAGGGGCCCCATGGATGGACGAGCAGTACTTC. The genes are TRBV7-2 and TRBJ2-7; D unclear. CDR3 length: 15 residues. Germline CDR1 and CDR2: SGHTA and FQGNSA. V shed 1 base and J shed 5 bases, with 15 bases lying between them.